This T cell receptor beta chain originates from a study of beta chain features in type 1 diabetes (dated by TCRdb to the late 2010s). Concerning the study at large: Patients and healthy donors did not differ in mean age, gender distribution, total cell number or subset yield. Across all samples, some 99 million sorted cells were examined, and cell number per subset correlated strongly with RNA yield. Regulatory and stem cell-like memory subsets were isolated from only 8 patients and roughly eight healthy donors, whereas naive and central memory subsets came from all 28 donors. In the study, TCRB repertoires of sorted circulating CD4+ T cell subsets from recently diagnosed type 1 diabetes patients were compared with those of matched healthy donors. What the authors observed across the whole study: Shorter templates might be favored by PCR, yet because patient and control samples were amplified and corrected together, any such skew would affect both groups equally. Because cDNA was sequenced instead of genomic DNA, activated cells with high expression could be over-represented, although the groups did not differ in activation or CD3 levels. In all four CD4+ subsets, TCRB CDR3 length was moderately but significantly shorter in type 1 diabetes patients. HLA sub-analyses involved small numbers of individuals, so any influence of HLA type on TCRB rearrangement remained unresolved. Naive, central memory and regulatory TCRB repertoires appeared to be more alike among patients than among healthy donors. At VDJ recombination sites, type 1 diabetes patients had fewer insertions and more deleted nucleotides, which implies abnormalities in thymic rearrangement.

A single peripheral blood draw of approximately 120 mL on average was collected from each donor into heparinised tubes. A BD FACSAria II was used to sort naive, central memory, regulatory and stem cell-like memory CD4+ T cells with a panel that included CD45RO, CCR7, CD25, CD127, CD95 and CD27. Every sorted population had a purity above 98%. Right away, PBMCs were isolated by Lymphoprep density gradient centrifugation and were stained directly, with no culture step. So that batch effects would be minimized, each experiment stained and sorted samples in pairs, pairing one healthy donor with one patient. From a lookup of the germline V gene, CDR1 and CDR2 are SGHRS and YFSETQ. Here V drops 3 bases and J drops 5 bases, and the junction holds 7 bases not matched to any gene. The CDR3 runs 15 residues from the cysteine to the phenylalanine. Of all the DNA, just the CDR3 is kept, 45 bases in frame from base 1.

Details on this clone: Its antigen target is currently unknown. Nothing much larger sits one base from this clone, and base qualities are not available.

The High Capacity cDNA Reverse Transcription Kit was used to reverse transcribe all of the isolated RNA, meaning that expressed TCRB transcripts were what got sequenced. Deep immunoSEQ sequencing was applied to naive, central memory and regulatory T cell samples, giving an average of roughly 3.5 million total reads per sample. After sorted cells were lysed in RLT buffer, RNA was extracted with DNase-treated RNeasy Micro or Mini kits, with the choice depending on cell number. Each cell subset was processed separately to prevent cross-contamination, with patient and healthy donor samples processed together. The immunoSEQ multiplex PCR was used to amplify TCRB sequences from cDNA, generating 87-bp fragments that spanned the CDR3 region. Sequencing of the amplicons was performed on the Illumina HiSeq platform. The original methods were these. PCR bias was corrected computationally using synthetic template baselines, and reads within Hamming distance 2 were collapsed, with unmergeable singletons discarded. By aligning reads against IMGT, V, D and J genes, CDR3 length, and insertions or deletions at six rearrangement sites were assigned. Within each subset, clonotype counts were normalized to sorted cell number, after which true diversity and Gini coefficients were computed with the tcR R package. The overlap coefficient, calculated on TCRB nucleotide sequences, was used to quantify repertoire sharing. As a proxy for the pre-selection repertoire, out-of-frame TCRB sequences from naive cells were analyzed. The table comes from immuneACCESS by way of TCRdb, which keeps in-frame sequences with V and J called. Part of the clones is missing from these tables; in studies checked, under half for an unresolved V gene and the rest for unknown reasons. V and J calls and clone size are given by that table; D and trimming were obtained from the DNA. The sample table shows more than 250,000 clones, and about a fifth are seen once. The top ten constitute less than 0.03% of the sample.

The receptor chain draws on TRBV5-1 and TRBJ2-5, with 10 bases in between that match TRBD2. The receptor comes from a woman aged 40 to 49 with type 1 diabetes. The sequenced sample consisted of naive CD4+ T cells from blood. Reading the label with the study, this specimen's cell subset or site is: true naive CD4+ T cells. The CDR3 loop reads CASSSSSGGMETQYF. The DNA sequence is TGCGCCAGCAGCTCCTCTAGCGGGGGTATGGAGACCCAGTACTTC.